The next 28 T cell receptor beta chains were all read from a single sample in a study of human T cells and chemical hapten exposure. MiXCR was run by TCRdb on the RACE reads, yielding one entry per CDR3 protein. The top ten clones hold less than 3% of a sample with approximately 110,000 distinct CDR3 sequences, less than 35% of them seen once. Time point meaning: patch test 3, about 24 weeks after DPC sensitization. Treatment of the sample: therapeutic diphenylcyclopropenone sensitization with weekly scalp DPC. Here the sequenced sample was whole blood, taken in connection with sensitization to the hapten diphenylcyclopropenone (DPC). All receptors derive from a man in his forties with alopecia areata. Some clones in this sample may be carry-over from other donors' samples.

As for this clonotype: Compared with germline, one end of the junction differs, possibly owing to a read error. In DNA, the CDR3 is TGTGCCAGCAGTTTATCAGGGCAAGTCCTAGGATCCTTC. Its protein product is CASSLSGQVLGSF. The J gene is TRBJ1-2, the V gene TRBV12-3 or TRBV12-4; maybe TRBD1 (5 bases). CDR3 length: 13 amino acids.

The chain has TRBV29-1 and TRBJ2-7, with 10 bases lining up with TRBD1. The CDR3 runs to 13 residues. Germline-derived CDR1 and CDR2 are SQVTM and ANQGSEA. V gave up 6 bases and J gave up 5 bases; unmatched junction bases: 7. CDR3 residues: CSVDGQGGHEQYF. CDR3 DNA sequence: TGCAGCGTCGACGGACAGGGGGGCCACGAGCAGTACTTC.

This rearrangement joins TRBV6-6 to TRBJ1-3; D is ambiguous. The germline V and J ends were trimmed by 6 bases and 7 bases, with 7 bases remaining between them. This CDR3 comprises 11 residues. CDR1 is MNHNY and CDR2 is SVGAGI in the germline V gene (reference sequence). This CDR3 is CASSPSNTIYF. The CDR3 region has the DNA TGTGCCAGCAGCCCTAGTAACACCATATATTTT.

The chain recombines TRBV30 with TRBJ2-5, with D maybe TRBD1 (6 bases). Germline V gene lookup returns CDR1 GTSNPN and CDR2 SVGIG (reference sequence). Between the trimmed V and J ends, which lost 4 bases and 1 base, there was a span of 10 bases. CDR3 size: 13 residues. The CDR3 DNA sequence: TGTGCCTGGACCAACAGGGTCCAAGAGACCCAGTACTTC. Translation gives CAWTNRVQETQYF.

This rearrangement joins TRBV12-3 or TRBV12-4 to TRBJ2-7; TRBD1 aligns across 12 bases. V trimming: 5 bases; J trimming: 5 bases; junction bases outside the gene matches: 7. This CDR3 contains 15 residues. CDR3 in amino acids: CASSAGTGGRDEQYV. The CDR3 nucleotides are TGTGCCAGCAGTGCCGGGACAGGGGGCAGGGACGAGCAGTACGTC.

There are a few counts of this clonotype. The chain carries TRBV20-1 and TRBJ1-1, with 8 positions matching TRBD1. Germline V CDR1 and CDR2: DFQATT, SNEGSKA (reference sequence). The CDR3 consists of 17 residues. V was pared by 2 bases and J by 10 bases, with 21 bases of the junction left unmatched. This chain's CDR3 is CSARRQGSVGGPGVAFF. CDR3 sequence (DNA): TGCAGTGCTAGACGACAGGGGTCGGTCGGAGGCCCCGGGGTAGCTTTCTTT.

The V call is TRBV27, the J call TRBJ1-5; 8 nucleotides align to TRBD1. The CDR3 extends over 17 amino acids. V dropped 2 bases and J dropped 6; count of bases not matched to a gene: 12. Germline V gives CDR1 MNHEY, CDR2 SMNVEV (reference sequence). CDR3 sequence (DNA): TGTGCCAGCAGTTTAAGAGGGCAGGGGGCATGGGTTCAGCCCCAGCATTTT. Its protein product is CASSLRGQGAWVQPQHF.

In its sample, this clonotype was seen a few times. The chain joins TRBV7-9 to TRBJ1-5, with D hard to call. Germline V gene data show CDR1 as SEHNR and CDR2 as FQNEAQ (reference sequence). Trimming removed 1 base from V and 7 bases from J, with 8 bases in between. This CDR3 has 13 amino acids. CDR3 sequence reads: CASSLGGEQPQHF. The CDR3, as DNA: TGTGCCAGCAGCTTAGGGGGTGAACAGCCCCAGCATTTT.

As DNA, the CDR3 is TGTGCCAGCAGTGAGGACAGGCTAGTCTATGGCTACACCTTC. This translates into CASSEDRLVYGYTF. The chain combines TRBV27 with TRBJ1-2, with 7 bases that match TRBD1. Germline assignment: CDR1 MNHEY and CDR2 SMNVEV (reference sequence). The CDR3 length is 14 residues. With 5 bases clipped from V and 4 bases from J, the junction kept 7 bases outside the gene matches.

This clonotype was counted only a few times. The V gene is TRBV6-2 or TRBV6-3, the J gene TRBJ2-7; D call uncertain. CDR1 MNHEY and CDR2 SVGEGT come from the germline V gene. The CDR3 sequence is 14 residues long. The V end was cut by 0 bases, the J end by 0 bases, with 6 bases between. The CDR3 protein is CASSYSQVSYEQYF. In DNA, the CDR3 is TGTGCCAGCAGTTACTCGCAGGTCTCCTACGAGCAGTACTTC.

CDR3 in DNA: TGTGCCAGCAGTCGATTCGCAGATACGCAGTATTTT. Encoded protein: CASSRFADTQYF. The chain carries TRBV7-2 and TRBJ2-3; no clear D. CDR3 size: 12 residues. Trimming stripped 6 bases from V and 4 bases from J, with 8 bases between. CDR1 SGHTA and CDR2 FQGNSA come from the germline V gene.

This chain connects TRBV5-1 to TRBJ2-7, with 7 bases fitting TRBD1. Losses at the gene ends were 6 bases for V and 2 bases for J; bases not matched to a gene: 8. This CDR3 is built from 14 residues. The germline V gene encodes CDR1 SGHRS and CDR2 YFSETQ. CDR3 DNA sequence: TGCGCCAGCACCGACAGGGCTGAACCCTACGAGCAGTACTTC. Encoded protein: CASTDRAEPYEQYF.

The genes are TRBV7-2 and TRBJ2-5, with D perhaps TRBD2 (5 bases). The germline CDR1 and CDR2 sequences are SGHTA and FQGNSA. The CDR3 contains 14 residues. V was clipped by 5 bases and J by 2 bases, with 12 bases between them. CDR3 DNA sequence: TGTGCCAGCAGCCATGGAGCGGTACAAGAGACCCAGTACTTC. Amino acids: CASSHGAVQETQYF.

This clonotype was recorded a few times. The rearrangement links TRBV5-1 to TRBJ2-7; no definite D call. The CDR3 totals 12 residues. Trimming took off 0 bases at V and 4 bases at J, with 5 bases between the two ends. Germline V gives CDR1 SGHRS, CDR2 YFSETQ. The CDR3 DNA sequence: TGCGCCAGCAGCTTGGAAGGGTACGAGCAGTACTTC. It codes for CASSLEGYEQYF.

The rearrangement uses TRBV12-3 or TRBV12-4 and TRBJ2-7; a possible D gene is TRBD1 (6 bases). Trimming stripped 3 bases from V and 5 bases from J, with 20 bases between. CDR3 length: 16 amino acids. DNA of the CDR3: TGTGCCAGCAGTTTTTATGGGGGCGCGAGAAAAGACGAGCAGTACTTC. It is translated as CASSFYGGARKDEQYF.

V is TRBV2 and J is TRBJ2-1; D remains unclear. Between the trimmed V and J ends, which lost 3 bases and 1 base, there was a span of 10 bases. The CDR3 sequence is 15 residues long. Germline V gives CDR1 SNHLY, CDR2 FYNNEI. CDR3 nucleotide sequence: TGTGCCAGCAGTGAGCTTGTAGGATCCTACAATGAGCAGTTCTTC. Amino acids: CASSELVGSYNEQFF.

The chain combines TRBV5-1 with TRBJ1-2; 7 bases line up with TRBD1. V was clipped by 0 bases and J by 7 bases; unmatched bases: 3. This CDR3 has 13 residues. Germline V gene lookup returns CDR1 SGHRS and CDR2 YFSETQ. The CDR3 region has the DNA TGCGCCAGCAGCTTGGGACAGGGCGGTGGCTACACCTTC. Its translation is CASSLGQGGGYTF.

The genes are TRBV29-1 and TRBJ2-5; TRBD1 matches at 9 bases. Germline V lookup: CDR1 SQVTM, CDR2 ANQGSEA. After removal of 6 bases from V and 4 bases from J, the junction contained 6 bases not matched to a gene. The CDR3 is made up of 13 amino acids. The CDR3 DNA reads as TGCAGCGTCGTTTCGGGACAGGGAGAGACCCAGTACTTC. Encoded protein: CSVVSGQGETQYF.

This clonotype has a handful of counts. V gene TRBV21-1 combines with J gene TRBJ1-3; the tabulated D call, TRBD1, remains unverified against the DNA. TRBV21-1 is a recognized pseudogene. CDR3 length: 13 residues. CDR3 nucleotide sequence: TGTGCCAGCAGGGGACAGGGAGTAAACACCATATATTTT. Its protein product is CASRGQGVNTIYF.

The rearrangement uses TRBV6-6 and TRBJ2-7, with 8 bases that match TRBD1. V shed 5 bases and J 3 bases; nucleotides not matched to a gene: 0. There are 12 residues in the CDR3. The germline V gene has CDR1 MNHNY and CDR2 SVGAGI (reference sequence). The CDR3 region has the DNA TGTGCCAGCAGTGGACAGGGCTACGAGCAGTACGTC. Amino acid sequence: CASSGQGYEQYV.

The rearrangement uses TRBV12-3 or TRBV12-4 and TRBJ2-2; possibly TRBD2 for D (6 bases). V was trimmed by 5 bases and J by 4 bases, leaving 11 bases between them. This CDR3 has 14 residues. The CDR3 DNA is TGTGCCAGCAGTCTCACTAGCCGCACCGGGGAGCTGTTTTTT. It yields the protein CASSLTSRTGELFF.

The gene calls are TRBV10-3 and TRBJ2-3; no definite D call. V was pared by 3 bases and J by 3 bases, with 10 bases between. The CDR3 is 14 residues long. The germline CDR1 and CDR2 sequences are ENHRY and SYGVKD. The DNA for the CDR3 is TGTGCCATCAGTGACAAAGGGTTTACAGATACGCAGTATTTT. As protein: CAISDKGFTDTQYF.

This CDR3 is CASSPPGLAGLSYF. In nucleotides, the CDR3 is TGTGCCAGCAGCCCACCGGGACTAGCGGGTCTCTCGTATTTT. The chain has TRBV28 and TRBJ2-3; 12 bases align to TRBD2. This CDR3 spans 14 amino acids. V shed 6 bases, J shed 14 bases, and the junction held 12 bases outside the gene matches. Germline V gene data show CDR1 as MDHEN and CDR2 as SYDVKM.

In this sample, this clonotype turned up a few times. The chain links TRBV12-3 or TRBV12-4 to TRBJ2-4; D unclear. The CDR3 is made up of 15 amino acids. Trimming took off 5 bases at V and 0 bases at J, with 11 bases between the two ends. For the CDR3, the DNA is TGTGCCAGCAGTCCCGGAGTACTAGCCAAAAACATTCAGTACTTC. Protein product: CASSPGVLAKNIQYF.

The chain is built from TRBV20-1 and TRBJ1-1, with TRBD1 matching over 7 bases. The V and J ends lost 6 bases and 0 bases, in that order; junction bases with no gene match: 4. CDR1 is DFQATT, CDR2 SNEGSKA, per germline (reference sequence). This CDR3 has 13 residues. CDR3 nucleotide sequence: TGCAGTGCCCAACAGGGGATGAACACTGAAGCTTTCTTT. Protein product: CSAQQGMNTEAFF.

As DNA, the CDR3 is TGTGCCAGTAGTATAGGGACTGCCGAGCAGTACTTC. This codes for CASSIGTAEQYF. V gene TRBV19 combines with J gene TRBJ2-7; weak D call: TRBD2 (5 bases). The length of the CDR3 is 12 residues. V was trimmed by 1 base and J by 6 bases, leaving 7 bases between them. Germline CDR1 and CDR2: LNHDA and SQIVND (reference sequence).

This clonotype was seen only a few times. The V call is TRBV7-2, the J call TRBJ2-3; D possibly corresponds to TRBD1 (5 bases). V lost 5 bases and J 5 bases, leaving 14 bases between the germline ends. This CDR3 contains 14 residues. In germline, CDR1 is SGHTA, CDR2 FQGNSA. In DNA form, the CDR3 reads TGTGCCAGCAGCCAAAGGCAGGGTGGAGATACGCAGTATTTT. As protein: CASSQRQGGDTQYF.

This clonotype was observed a few times. J is TRBJ2-1 and V is TRBV20-1, with D hard to call. CDR1 DFQATT and CDR2 SNEGSKA come from the germline V gene (reference sequence). Trimming shortened V by 3 bases and J by 0 bases, and 9 bases separated the two germline ends. This CDR3 is 14 amino acids long. CDR3: CSASGSSSYNEQFF. In DNA form, the CDR3 reads TGCAGTGCTAGCGGGTCGAGCTCCTACAATGAGCAGTTCTTC.